These 21 T cell receptor beta chains were all obtained from the same sample, sequenced in a study of blood T cell repertoires in COVID-19 (dated by TCRdb to the early 2020s). Library prep was done by the immunoSEQ multiplex PCR assay. Imported from immuneACCESS, the table was reduced by TCRdb to in-frame sequences with V and J called. These copies leave out some clones; in studies compared against another copy, an unresolved V gene accounts for under half, and the cause of the remainder is not known. The sample table lists 110,000 or so clones, 85% of them with a count of one. The biggest ten clones account for around an eighth of the sample. The sequenced sample consisted of peripheral blood. All receptors derive from a human donor in a cohort sampled during active COVID-19.

This sequence joins TRBV11-2 and TRBJ1-1, with a tentative D call TRBD1 (6 bases). Germline V gives CDR1 SGHAT, CDR2 FQNNGV. The CDR3 extends over 14 amino acids. Trimming left V 6 bases short and J 4 bases short, with 15 bases between. The CDR3 DNA reads TGTGCCAGCAGGATTGAGGGGGTTGGCACTGAAGCTTTCTTT. It codes for CASRIEGVGTEAFF.

The chain recombines TRBV6-2 or TRBV6-3 with TRBJ2-7, with 9 bases identical to TRBD1. With 5 bases clipped from V and 6 bases from J, the junction kept 11 bases outside the gene matches. Germline values: CDR1 MNHEY, CDR2 SVGEGT. The CDR3 totals 15 residues. In nucleotides, the CDR3 is TGTGCCAGCAGTGAGAGAGGGGACAGGGCGCTCGAGCAGTACTTC. It codes for CASSERGDRALEQYF.

The chain is built from TRBV6-4 and TRBJ1-3; D is perhaps TRBD1 (5 bases). This CDR3 is built from 15 residues. Germline CDR1 MRHNA, CDR2 SNTAGT. Trimming stripped 10 bases from V and 0 bases from J, with 16 bases between. The CDR3 DNA sequence: TGTGCCACCCCCCGGTGGGGGGGCTCTGGAAACACCATATATTTT. Its protein is CATPRWGGSGNTIYF.

The V and J genes are TRBV5-4 and TRBJ2-3; 8 nucleotides line up with TRBD1. Germline values: CDR1 SGHNT, CDR2 YYREEE (reference sequence). The CDR3 covers 15 residues. The J segment lost 3 bases and the V segment lost 0 bases, leaving 3 bases of the junction unmatched. The CDR3 loop reads CASSLGQGRTDTQYF. In DNA form, the CDR3 reads TGTGCCAGCAGCTTGGGACAGGGGAGGACAGATACGCAGTATTTT.

CDR3 bases: TGTGCCACCAGTGAAGGACAGAACTATGGCTACACCTTC. It is translated as CATSEGQNYGYTF. The J gene is TRBJ1-2, the V gene TRBV24-1; tentative D call: TRBD1 (6 bases). The CDR3 extends over 13 amino acids. Germline loops: CDR1 KGHDR, CDR2 SFDVKD. V lost 4 bases to trimming and J lost 2 bases, with 7 bases between them.

The chain uses TRBV29-1 and TRBJ2-2, with TRBD2 identical over 15 bases. V shed 6 bases, J shed 5 bases, and the junction held 4 bases outside the gene matches. The germline V gene has CDR1 SQVTM and CDR2 ANQGSEA. The CDR3 spans 15 residues. In DNA, the CDR3 is TGCAGCGTCTGGACTAGCGGGGGGGCGACCGGGGAGCTGTTTTTT. Its protein product is CSVWTSGGATGELFF.

The chain joins TRBV28 to TRBJ2-6, with TRBD2 as a possible D gene (6 bases). Germline CDR1 MDHEN, CDR2 SYDVKM. The CDR3 covers 17 residues. With 5 bases removed from V and 0 bases from J, the gap between germline ends came to 14 bases. Here the CDR3 DNA reads TGTGCCAGCAGTCTGACGGGGGACCCCTCTGGGGCCAACGTCCTGACTTTC. This codes for CASSLTGDPSGANVLTF.

This chain links TRBV6-2 or TRBV6-3 with TRBJ2-3, with D possibly TRBD2 on 5 matching bases. CDR1 is MNHEY and CDR2 is SVGEGT in the germline V gene. CDR3 length: 16 amino acids. V shed 1 base and J shed 6 bases, with 17 bases lying between them. CDR3: CASSYFLGLHGDTQYF. CDR3 sequence (DNA): TGTGCCAGCAGTTACTTCTTAGGACTGCACGGGGATACGCAGTATTTT.

The chain links TRBV4-2 to TRBJ2-7; D possibly corresponds to TRBD2 (5 bases). Between the trimmed V and J ends, which lost 4 bases and 0 bases, there was a span of 10 bases. Germline V lookup: CDR1 LGHNA, CDR2 YNFKEQ. This CDR3 has 14 residues. The CDR3 nucleotides are TGTGCCAGCAGCCGCCCCGGACTCTCCTACGAGCAGTACTTC. This codes for CASSRPGLSYEQYF.

The rearrangement joins TRBV6-1 to TRBJ1-1; no firm D call. The CDR3 length is 14 residues. CDR1 is MNHNS and CDR2 is SASEGT in the germline V gene. V gave up 2 bases and J gave up 5 bases, with 12 bases separating them. This CDR3 reads CASSERPRVTEAFF. CDR3 nucleotides: TGTGCCAGCAGTGAACGCCCACGGGTAACTGAAGCTTTCTTT.

The gene calls are TRBV19 and TRBJ1-5; TRBD1 matches at 7 bases. CDR1 is LNHDA, CDR2 SQIVND, per germline (reference sequence). V dropped 6 bases and J dropped 0; count of bases not matched to a gene: 8. This CDR3 is built from 16 residues. This CDR3 is CASRGTDTYSNQPQHF. CDR3 DNA sequence: TGTGCCAGTAGAGGGACAGATACTTATAGCAATCAGCCCCAGCATTTT.

In nucleotides, the CDR3 is TGTGCCAGCAGTTTCCGGGCAGTCGATCGGGGAGAGCAGTACTTC. It encodes CASSFRAVDRGEQYF. The V and J genes are TRBV28 and TRBJ2-7; D may be TRBD2 (5 bases). V lost 3 bases, J lost 7 bases, and 19 bases lay in between. The CDR3 loop spans 15 amino acids. CDR1 and CDR2 from the germline V gene are MDHEN and SYDVKM. The whole variable domain, remainder taken from reference TRBV28 and TRBJ2-7, is DVKVTQSSRYLVKRTGEKVFLECVQDMDHENMFWYRQDPGLGLRLIYFSYDVKMKEKGDIPEGYSVSREKKERFSLILESASTNQTSMYLCASSFRAVDRGEQYFGPGTRLTVT.

As concerns this clone: The sample carries other DNA sequences with the same CDR3. The chain is built from TRBV28 and TRBJ2-1; D remains ambiguous. The germline CDR1 and CDR2 sequences are MDHEN and SYDVKM. V lost 3 bases, J lost 0 bases, and 6 bases lay in between. The CDR3 runs to 14 residues. The CDR3 nucleotides are TGTGCCAGCAGTTTGTCGAGCTCCTACAATGAGCAGTTCTTC. This codes for CASSLSSSYNEQFF.

The chain couples TRBV19 to TRBJ1-2; TRBD1 might be the D (6 bases). Trimming cost V 5 bases and J 8 bases, with 18 bases left between them. Germline V gives CDR1 LNHDA, CDR2 SQIVND (reference sequence). This CDR3 has 14 amino acids. CDR3 sequence: CASSPRDTLRGYTF. CDR3 sequence (DNA): TGTGCCAGTAGTCCAAGGGACACCCTTCGGGGCTACACCTTC.

This clone occurred once. Here the CDR3 reads CASSLDGGYQETQYF. For the CDR3, the DNA is TGCGCCAGCAGCTTGGATGGGGGGTACCAAGAGACCCAGTACTTC. The rearrangement links TRBV5-1 to TRBJ2-5; D might be TRBD2 (6 bases). V lost 0 bases and J lost 0, with 9 bases in between. The CDR3 sequence is 15 residues long. Germline values: CDR1 SGHRS, CDR2 YFSETQ.

This clone was picked up one time. V gene TRBV2 combines with J gene TRBJ1-5; the match to TRBD1 covers 7 bases. CDR3 length equals 13 residues. V lost 6 bases and J lost 7; bases outside the gene matches: 6. Germline V CDR1 and CDR2: SNHLY, FYNNEI. The chain's CDR3 is CASRTGPGQPQHF. DNA of the CDR3: TGTGCCAGCAGGACAGGGCCAGGCCAGCCCCAGCATTTT.

This sequence joins TRBV7-3 and TRBJ2-2, with 7 bases identical to TRBD1. The germline V gene encodes CDR1 SGHTA and CDR2 FQGTGA. The CDR3 spans 15 residues. The ends lost 6 bases at V and 8 bases at J; junction bases unmatched: 12. CDR3 in amino acids: CASRASGTVSGELFF. The CDR3 region has the DNA TGTGCCAGCAGAGCCTCCGGGACAGTGTCAGGGGAGCTGTTTTTT.

The genes are TRBV5-8 and TRBJ1-1, with D possibly matching TRBD1 (5 bases). V was trimmed by 0 bases and J by 3 bases, leaving 9 bases between them. The CDR3 totals 14 residues. The germline CDR1 and CDR2 sequences are SGHTS and YDEGEE. CDR3 nucleotide sequence: TGTGCCAGCAGCTTGGACGACAGAGACACTGAAGCTTTCTTT. Translated, it gives CASSLDDRDTEAFF. The variable domain in full, with the rest retrieved from reference TRBV5-8 and TRBJ1-1, is EAGVTQSPTHLIKTRGQQATLRCSPISGHTSVYWYQQALGLGLQFLLWYDEGEERNRGNFPPRFSGRQFPNYSSELNVNALELEDSALYLCASSLDDRDTEAFFGQGTRLTVV.

This clone turned up a few times. The chain couples TRBV2 to TRBJ1-6; a weak D match, TRBD1 (5 bases). V was cut by 6 bases and J by 10 bases, with 22 bases left in between. From germline, CDR1 is SNHLY and CDR2 FYNNEI. CDR3 length equals 16 residues. CDR3 bases: TGTGCCAGCAGCCTCGATCGGTTTGACACAGGATCACCCCTCCACTTT. As protein: CASSLDRFDTGSPLHF.

V gene TRBV4-1 combines with J gene TRBJ2-1, with D hard to call. Trimming left V 1 base short and J 6 bases short, with 10 bases between. CDR3 length: 14 residues. Germline CDR1 is MGHRA and CDR2 is YSYEKL. The CDR3 DNA reads TGCGCCAGCAGCCAAGTTAACCCGGGCAATGAGCAGTTCTTC. This translates into CASSQVNPGNEQFF.

The chain combines TRBV28 with TRBJ2-7, with D maybe TRBD1 (5 bases). The V gene lost 4 bases and the J gene lost 4 bases, with 17 bases spanning the gap. Germline lookup yields CDR1 MDHEN and CDR2 SYDVKM. This CDR3 is 15 amino acids long. CDR3 bases: TGTGCCAGCAGTTGGTCCAGGGTGTCCGGGTACGAGCAGTACTTC. Protein sequence: CASSWSRVSGYEQYF.